This T cell receptor beta chain was recovered during a study of Ad26.COV2.S vaccination and SARS-CoV-2 variants. Indicated treatment: 15 to 20 received Ad26.COV2.S at low or high dose, single or two shots; a few received placebo; per-sample allocation not given. Specimens were obtained on day 63 following the first vaccine or placebo injection. The protocol was immunoSEQ multiplex PCR, while the TCRdb copy is restricted to in-frame clones and leaves out a portion. The repertoire holds about 350,000 clones, with approximately 86% as singletons. The germline V and J ends were trimmed by 6 bases and 7 bases, with 18 bases remaining between them. CDR1 and CDR2 from the germline V gene are MNHEY and SVGAGI. This CDR3 contains 15 residues.

This TCR was sampled from a person between 18 and 60 years old who received the Ad26.COV2.S COVID-19 vaccine or a placebo. The chain has TRBV6-5 and TRBJ1-4; a weak D match, TRBD1 (6 bases). The sequencing here drew on peripheral blood, taken in a trial of Ad26.COV2.S vaccine versus placebo. The CDR3 sequence: CASSRLGQGIEKLFF. The CDR3, as DNA: TGTGCCAGCAGCCGCCTAGGGCAGGGGATTGAAAAACTGTTTTTT.